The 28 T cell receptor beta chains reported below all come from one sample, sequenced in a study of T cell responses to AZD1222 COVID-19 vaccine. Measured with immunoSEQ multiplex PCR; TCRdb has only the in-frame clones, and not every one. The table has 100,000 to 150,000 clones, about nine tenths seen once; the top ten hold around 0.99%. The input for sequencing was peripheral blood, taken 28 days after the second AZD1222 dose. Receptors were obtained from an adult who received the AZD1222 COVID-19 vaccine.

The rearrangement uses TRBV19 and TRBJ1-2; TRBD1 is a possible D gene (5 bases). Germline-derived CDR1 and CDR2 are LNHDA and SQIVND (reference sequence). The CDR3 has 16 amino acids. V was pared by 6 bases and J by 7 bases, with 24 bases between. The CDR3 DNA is TGTGCCAGTAGCGAGAGGGTACAGGCTCCACTTGGTGGCTACACCTTC. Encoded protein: CASSERVQAPLGGYTF. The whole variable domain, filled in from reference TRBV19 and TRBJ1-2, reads DGGITQSPKYLFRKEGQNVTLSCEQNLNHDAMYWYRQDPGQGLRLIYYSQIVNDFQKGDIAEGYSVSREKKESFPLTVTSAQKNPTAFYLCASSERVQAPLGGYTFGSGTRLTVV.

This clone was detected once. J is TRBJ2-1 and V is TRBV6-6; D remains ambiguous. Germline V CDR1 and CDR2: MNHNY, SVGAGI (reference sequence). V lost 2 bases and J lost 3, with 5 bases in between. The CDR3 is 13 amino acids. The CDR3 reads CASSYDGYNEQFF. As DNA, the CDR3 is TGTGCCAGCAGTTACGACGGCTACAATGAGCAGTTCTTC.

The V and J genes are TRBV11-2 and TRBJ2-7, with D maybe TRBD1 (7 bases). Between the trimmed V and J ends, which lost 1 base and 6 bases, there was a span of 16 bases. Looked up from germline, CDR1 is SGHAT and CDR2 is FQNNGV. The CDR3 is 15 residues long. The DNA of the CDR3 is TGTGCCAGCAGCTTAGGGTTGCAGGGGGGACGCGAGCAGTACTTC. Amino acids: CASSLGLQGGREQYF. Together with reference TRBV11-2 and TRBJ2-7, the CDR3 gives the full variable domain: EAGVAQSPRYKIIEKRQSVAFWCNPISGHATLYWYQQILGQGPKLLIQFQNNGVVDDSQLPKDRFSAERLKGVDSTLKIQPAKLEDSAVYLCASSLGLQGGREQYFGPGTRLTVT.

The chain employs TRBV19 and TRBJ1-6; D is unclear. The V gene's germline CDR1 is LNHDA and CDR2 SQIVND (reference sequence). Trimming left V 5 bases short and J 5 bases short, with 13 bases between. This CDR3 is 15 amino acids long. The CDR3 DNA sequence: TGTGCCAGTAGTTTTGACCGAAAAGATAATTCACCCCTCCACTTT. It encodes CASSFDRKDNSPLHF.

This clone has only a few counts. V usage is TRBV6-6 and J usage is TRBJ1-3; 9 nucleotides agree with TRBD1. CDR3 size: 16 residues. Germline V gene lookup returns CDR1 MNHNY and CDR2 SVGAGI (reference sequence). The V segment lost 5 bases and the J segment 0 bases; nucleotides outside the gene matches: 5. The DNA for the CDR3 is TGTGCCAGCAGTATGGGACAGGGAAGCTCTGGAAACACCATATATTTT. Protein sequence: CASSMGQGSSGNTIYF.

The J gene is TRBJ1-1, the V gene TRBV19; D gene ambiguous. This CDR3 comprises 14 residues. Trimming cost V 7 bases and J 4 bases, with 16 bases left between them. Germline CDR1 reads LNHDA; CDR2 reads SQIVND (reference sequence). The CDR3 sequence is CASTLLPAGTEAFF. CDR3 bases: TGTGCCAGTACCCTTCTCCCGGCAGGCACTGAAGCTTTCTTT.

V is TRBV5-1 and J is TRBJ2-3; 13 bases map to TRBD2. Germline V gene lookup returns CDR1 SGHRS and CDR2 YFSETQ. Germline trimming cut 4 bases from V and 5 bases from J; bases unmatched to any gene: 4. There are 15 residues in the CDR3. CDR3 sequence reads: CASSELAGGQDTQYF. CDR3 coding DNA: TGCGCCAGCAGCGAACTAGCGGGAGGGCAAGATACGCAGTATTTT.

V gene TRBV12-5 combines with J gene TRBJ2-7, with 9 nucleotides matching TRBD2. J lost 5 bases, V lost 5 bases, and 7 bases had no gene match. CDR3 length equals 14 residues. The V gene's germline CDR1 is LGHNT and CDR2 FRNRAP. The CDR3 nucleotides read TGTGCTAGTGGTCACATAGCGGGAGTAGACGAGCAGTACTTC. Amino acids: CASGHIAGVDEQYF.

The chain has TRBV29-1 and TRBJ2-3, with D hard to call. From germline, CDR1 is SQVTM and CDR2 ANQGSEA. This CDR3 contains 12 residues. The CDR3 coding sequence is TGCAGTGGTGACACAGGCACAGATACGCAGTATTTT. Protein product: CSGDTGTDTQYF.

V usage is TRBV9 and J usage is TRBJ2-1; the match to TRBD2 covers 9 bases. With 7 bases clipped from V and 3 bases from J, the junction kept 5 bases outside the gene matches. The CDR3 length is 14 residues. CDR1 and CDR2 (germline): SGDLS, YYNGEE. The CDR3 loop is CASGSGRLYNEQFF. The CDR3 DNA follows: TGTGCCAGCGGTAGCGGGAGACTCTACAATGAGCAGTTCTTC.

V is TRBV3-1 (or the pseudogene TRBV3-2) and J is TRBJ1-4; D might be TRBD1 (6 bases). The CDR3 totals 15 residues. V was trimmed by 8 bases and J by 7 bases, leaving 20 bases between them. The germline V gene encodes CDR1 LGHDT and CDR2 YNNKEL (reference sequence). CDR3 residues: CASSRGAGIGEKLFF. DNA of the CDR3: TGTGCCAGCTCGAGGGGGGCGGGAATTGGTGAAAAACTGTTTTTT.

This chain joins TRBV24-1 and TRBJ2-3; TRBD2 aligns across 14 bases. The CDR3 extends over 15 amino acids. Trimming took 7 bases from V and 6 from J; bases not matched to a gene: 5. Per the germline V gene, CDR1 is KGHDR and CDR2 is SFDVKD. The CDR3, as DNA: TGTGCCACCAGCGGGACTAGCGGGAGTGGGGATACGCAGTATTTT. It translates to CATSGTSGSGDTQYF.

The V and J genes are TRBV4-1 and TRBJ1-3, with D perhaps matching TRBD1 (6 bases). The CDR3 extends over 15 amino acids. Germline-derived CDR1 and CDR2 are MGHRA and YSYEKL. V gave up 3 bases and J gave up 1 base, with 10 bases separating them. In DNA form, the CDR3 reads TGCGCCAGCAGCCAGAGTGGACAGTCTGGAAACACCATATATTTT. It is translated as CASSQSGQSGNTIYF.

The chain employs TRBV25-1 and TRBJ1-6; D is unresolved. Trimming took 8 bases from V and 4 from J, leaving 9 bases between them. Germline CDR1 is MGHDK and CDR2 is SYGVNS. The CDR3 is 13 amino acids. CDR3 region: CASRINYNSPLHF. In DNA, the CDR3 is TGTGCCAGCCGCATCAATTATAATTCACCCCTCCACTTT. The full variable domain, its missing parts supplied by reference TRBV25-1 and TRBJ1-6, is EADIYQTPRYLVIGTGKKITLECSQTMGHDKMYWYQQDPGMELHLIHYSYGVNSTEKGDLSSESTVSRIRTEHFPLTLESARPSHTSQYLCASRINYNSPLHFGNGTRLTVT.

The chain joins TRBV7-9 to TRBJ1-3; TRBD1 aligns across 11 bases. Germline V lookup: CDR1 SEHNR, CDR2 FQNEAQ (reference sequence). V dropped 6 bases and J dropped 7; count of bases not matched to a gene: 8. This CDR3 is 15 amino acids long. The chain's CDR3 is CASSRAGTGGNTIYF. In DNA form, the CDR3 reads TGTGCCAGCAGTCGAGCCGGGACAGGGGGGAACACCATATATTTT.

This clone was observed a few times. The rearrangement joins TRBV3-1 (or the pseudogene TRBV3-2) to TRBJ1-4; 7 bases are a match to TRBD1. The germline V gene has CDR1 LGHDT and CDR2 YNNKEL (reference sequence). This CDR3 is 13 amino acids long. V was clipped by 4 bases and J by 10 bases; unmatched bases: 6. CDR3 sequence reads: CASSLQGEGKLFF. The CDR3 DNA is TGTGCCAGCAGCCTCCAGGGGGAGGGAAAACTGTTTTTT.

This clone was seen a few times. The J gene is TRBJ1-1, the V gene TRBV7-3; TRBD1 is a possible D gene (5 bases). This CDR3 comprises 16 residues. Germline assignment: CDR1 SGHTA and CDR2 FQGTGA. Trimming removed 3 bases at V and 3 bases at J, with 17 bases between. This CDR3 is CASSFGPPGADTEAFF. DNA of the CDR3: TGTGCCAGCAGCTTCGGACCTCCTGGGGCTGACACTGAAGCTTTCTTT.

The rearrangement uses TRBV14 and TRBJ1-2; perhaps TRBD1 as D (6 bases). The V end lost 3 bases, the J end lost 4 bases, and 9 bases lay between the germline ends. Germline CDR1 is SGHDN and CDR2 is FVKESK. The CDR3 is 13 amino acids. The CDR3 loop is CASSQGTLYGYTF. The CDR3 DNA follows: TGTGCCAGCAGCCAGGGGACACTCTATGGCTACACCTTC.

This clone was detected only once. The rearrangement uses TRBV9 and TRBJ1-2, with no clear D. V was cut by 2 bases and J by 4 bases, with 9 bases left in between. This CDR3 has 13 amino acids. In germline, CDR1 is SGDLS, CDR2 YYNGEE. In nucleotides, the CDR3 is TGTGCCAGCAGCGTGGAGGTGGGCTATGGCTACACCTTC. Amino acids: CASSVEVGYGYTF. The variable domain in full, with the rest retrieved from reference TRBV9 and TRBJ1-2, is DSGVTQTPKHLITATGQRVTLRCSPRSGDLSVYWYQQSLDQGLQFLIQYYNGEERAKGNILERFSAQQFPDLHSELNLSSLELGDSALYFCASSVEVGYGYTFGSGTRLTVV.

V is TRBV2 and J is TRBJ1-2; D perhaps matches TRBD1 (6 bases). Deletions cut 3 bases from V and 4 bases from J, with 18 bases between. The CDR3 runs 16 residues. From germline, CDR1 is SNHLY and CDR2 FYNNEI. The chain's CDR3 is CASSEVTGPGGYGYTF. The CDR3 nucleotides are TGTGCCAGCAGTGAGGTGACAGGACCAGGAGGCTATGGCTACACCTTC.

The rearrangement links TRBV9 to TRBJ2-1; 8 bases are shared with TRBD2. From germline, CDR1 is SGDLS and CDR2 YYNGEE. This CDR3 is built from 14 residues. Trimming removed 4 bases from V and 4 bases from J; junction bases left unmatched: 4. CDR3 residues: CASSRSGEYNEQFF. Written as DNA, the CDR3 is TGTGCCAGCAGCCGTAGCGGGGAGTACAATGAGCAGTTCTTC.

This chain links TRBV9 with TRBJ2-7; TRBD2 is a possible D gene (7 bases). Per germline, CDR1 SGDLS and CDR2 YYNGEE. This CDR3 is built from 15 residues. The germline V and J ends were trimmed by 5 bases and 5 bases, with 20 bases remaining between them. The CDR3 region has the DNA TGTGCCAGCAGTCCCAAGGGGGACTATTATGACGAGCAGTACTTC. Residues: CASSPKGDYYDEQYF. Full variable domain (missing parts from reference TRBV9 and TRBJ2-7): DSGVTQTPKHLITATGQRVTLRCSPRSGDLSVYWYQQSLDQGLQFLIQYYNGEERAKGNILERFSAQQFPDLHSELNLSSLELGDSALYFCASSPKGDYYDEQYFGPGTRLTVT.

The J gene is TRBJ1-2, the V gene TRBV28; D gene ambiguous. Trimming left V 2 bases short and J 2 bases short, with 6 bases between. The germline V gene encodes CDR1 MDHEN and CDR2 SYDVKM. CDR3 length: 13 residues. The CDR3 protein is CASSLEQNYGYTF. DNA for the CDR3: TGTGCCAGCAGTTTAGAACAGAACTATGGCTACACCTTC.

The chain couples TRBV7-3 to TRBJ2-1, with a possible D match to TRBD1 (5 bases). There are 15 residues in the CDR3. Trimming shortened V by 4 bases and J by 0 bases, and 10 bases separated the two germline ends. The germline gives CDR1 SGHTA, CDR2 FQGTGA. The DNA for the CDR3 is TGTGCCAGCAGCTCCCACAGGAGCTCCTACAATGAGCAGTTCTTC. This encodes CASSSHRSSYNEQFF.

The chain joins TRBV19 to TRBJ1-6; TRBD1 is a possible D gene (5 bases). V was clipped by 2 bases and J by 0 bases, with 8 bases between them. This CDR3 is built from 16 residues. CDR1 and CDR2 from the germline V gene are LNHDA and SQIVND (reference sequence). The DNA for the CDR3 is TGTGCCAGTAGTATACGACAGAGCTCCTATAATTCACCCCTCCACTTT. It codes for CASSIRQSSYNSPLHF. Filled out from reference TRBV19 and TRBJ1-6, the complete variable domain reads DGGITQSPKYLFRKEGQNVTLSCEQNLNHDAMYWYRQDPGQGLRLIYYSQIVNDFQKGDIAEGYSVSREKKESFPLTVTSAQKNPTAFYLCASSIRQSSYNSPLHFGNGTRLTVT.

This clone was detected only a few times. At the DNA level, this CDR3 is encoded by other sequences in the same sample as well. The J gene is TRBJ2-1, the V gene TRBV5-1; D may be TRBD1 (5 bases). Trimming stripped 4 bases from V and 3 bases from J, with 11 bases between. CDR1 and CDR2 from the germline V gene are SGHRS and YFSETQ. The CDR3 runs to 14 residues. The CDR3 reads CASSQGTIYNEQFF. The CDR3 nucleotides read TGCGCCAGCAGCCAGGGAACTATCTACAATGAGCAGTTCTTC.

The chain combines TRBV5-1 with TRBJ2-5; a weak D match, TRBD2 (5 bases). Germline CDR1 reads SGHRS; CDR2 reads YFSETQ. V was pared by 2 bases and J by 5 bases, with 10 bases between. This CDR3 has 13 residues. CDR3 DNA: TGCGCCAGCAGCTTCCTCCCGGGGGAGACCCAGTACTTC. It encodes CASSFLPGETQYF.

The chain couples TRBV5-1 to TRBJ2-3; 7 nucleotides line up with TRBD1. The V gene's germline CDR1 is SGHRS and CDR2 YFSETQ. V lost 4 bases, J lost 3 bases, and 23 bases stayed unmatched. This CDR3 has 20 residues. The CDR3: CASSPTGLPNLFPDTDTQYF. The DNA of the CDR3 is TGCGCCAGCAGCCCGACAGGGCTCCCGAACCTTTTTCCGGATACAGATACGCAGTATTTT.